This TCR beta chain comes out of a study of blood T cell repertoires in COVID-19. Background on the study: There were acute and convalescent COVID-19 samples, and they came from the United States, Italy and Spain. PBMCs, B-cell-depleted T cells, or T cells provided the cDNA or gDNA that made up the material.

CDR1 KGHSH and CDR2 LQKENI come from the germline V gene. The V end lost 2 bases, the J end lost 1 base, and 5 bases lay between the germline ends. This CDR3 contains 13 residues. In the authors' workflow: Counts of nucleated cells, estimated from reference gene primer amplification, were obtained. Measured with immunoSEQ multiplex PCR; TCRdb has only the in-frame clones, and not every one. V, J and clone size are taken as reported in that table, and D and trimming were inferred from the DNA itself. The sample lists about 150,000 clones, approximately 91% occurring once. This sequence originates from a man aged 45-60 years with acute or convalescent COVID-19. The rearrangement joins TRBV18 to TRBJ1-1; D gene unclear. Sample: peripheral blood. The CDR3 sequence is CASSPERNTEAFF. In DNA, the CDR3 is TGTGCCAGCTCACCAGAGCGGAACACTGAAGCTTTCTTT.